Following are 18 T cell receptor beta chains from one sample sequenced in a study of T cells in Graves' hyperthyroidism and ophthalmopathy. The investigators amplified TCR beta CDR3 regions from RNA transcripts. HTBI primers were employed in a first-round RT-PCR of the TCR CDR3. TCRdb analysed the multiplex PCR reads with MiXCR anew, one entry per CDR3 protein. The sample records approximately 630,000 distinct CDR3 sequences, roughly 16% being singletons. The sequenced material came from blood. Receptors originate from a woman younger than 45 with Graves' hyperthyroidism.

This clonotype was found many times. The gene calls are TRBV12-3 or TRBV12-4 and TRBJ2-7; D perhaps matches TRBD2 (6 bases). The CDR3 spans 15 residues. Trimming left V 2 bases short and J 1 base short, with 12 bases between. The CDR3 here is CASSLLAGPSYEQYF. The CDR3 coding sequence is TGTGCCAGCAGTTTACTGGCGGGACCATCCTACGAGCAGTACTTC.

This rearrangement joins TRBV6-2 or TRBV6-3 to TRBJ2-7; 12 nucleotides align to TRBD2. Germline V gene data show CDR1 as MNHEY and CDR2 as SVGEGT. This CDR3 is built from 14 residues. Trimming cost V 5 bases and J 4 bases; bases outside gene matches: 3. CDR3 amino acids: CASSTLAGGYEQYF. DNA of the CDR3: TGTGCCAGCAGTACACTAGCGGGAGGATACGAGCAGTACTTC.

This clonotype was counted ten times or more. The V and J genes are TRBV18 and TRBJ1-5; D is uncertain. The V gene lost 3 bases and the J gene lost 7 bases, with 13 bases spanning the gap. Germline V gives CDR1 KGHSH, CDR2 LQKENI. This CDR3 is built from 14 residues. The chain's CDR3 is CASSPSVVLQPQHF. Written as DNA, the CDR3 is TGTGCCAGCTCACCTTCGGTAGTCTTGCAGCCCCAGCATTTT.

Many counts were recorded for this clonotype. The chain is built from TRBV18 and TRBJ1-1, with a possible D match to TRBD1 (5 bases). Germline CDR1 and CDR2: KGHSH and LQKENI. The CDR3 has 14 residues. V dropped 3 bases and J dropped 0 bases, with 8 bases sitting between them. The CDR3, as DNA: TGTGCCAGCTCACCTCAGACAGTGAACACTGAAGCTTTCTTT. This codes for CASSPQTVNTEAFF.

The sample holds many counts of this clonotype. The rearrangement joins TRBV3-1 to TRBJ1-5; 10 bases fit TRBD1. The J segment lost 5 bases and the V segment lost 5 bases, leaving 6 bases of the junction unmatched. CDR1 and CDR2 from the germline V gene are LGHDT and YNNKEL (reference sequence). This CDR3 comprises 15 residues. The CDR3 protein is CASSKRTGGDQPQHF. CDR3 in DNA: TGTGCCAGCAGCAAAAGGACAGGGGGGGATCAGCCCCAGCATTTT.

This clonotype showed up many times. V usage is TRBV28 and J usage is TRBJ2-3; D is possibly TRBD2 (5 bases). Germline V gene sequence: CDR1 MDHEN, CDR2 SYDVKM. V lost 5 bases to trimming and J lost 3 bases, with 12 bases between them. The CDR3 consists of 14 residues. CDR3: CASSPSTNTDTQYF. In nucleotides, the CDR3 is TGTGCCAGCAGTCCTTCGACTAATACAGATACGCAGTATTTT.

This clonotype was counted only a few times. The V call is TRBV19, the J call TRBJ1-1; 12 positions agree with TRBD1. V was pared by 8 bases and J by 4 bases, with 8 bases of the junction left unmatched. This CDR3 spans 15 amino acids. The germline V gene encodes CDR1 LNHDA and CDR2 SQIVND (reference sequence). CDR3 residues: CASLRDRGLGTEAFF. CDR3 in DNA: TGTGCCAGTCTCCGGGACAGGGGGCTCGGCACTGAAGCTTTCTTT.

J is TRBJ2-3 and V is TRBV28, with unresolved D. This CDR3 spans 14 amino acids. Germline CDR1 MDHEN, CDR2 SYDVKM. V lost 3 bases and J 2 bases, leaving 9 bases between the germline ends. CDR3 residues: CASSFTVITDTQYF. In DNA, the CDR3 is TGTGCCAGCAGTTTTACGGTTATCACAGATACGCAGTATTTT.

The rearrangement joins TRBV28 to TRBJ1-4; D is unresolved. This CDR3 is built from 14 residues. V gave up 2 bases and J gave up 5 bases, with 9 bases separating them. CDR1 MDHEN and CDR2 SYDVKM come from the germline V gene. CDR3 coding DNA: TGTGCCAGCAGTTTAGCCAGAGACAATGAAAAACTGTTTTTT. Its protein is CASSLARDNEKLFF.

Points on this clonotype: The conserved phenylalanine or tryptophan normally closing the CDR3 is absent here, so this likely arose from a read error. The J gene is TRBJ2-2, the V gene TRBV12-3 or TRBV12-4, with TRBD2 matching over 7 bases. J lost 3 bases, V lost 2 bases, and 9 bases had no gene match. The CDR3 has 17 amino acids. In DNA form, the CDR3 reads TGTGCCAGCAGTTTACGACTTTCCGGGAGGTACACCGGGGAGCTGTTTCTT. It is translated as CASSLRLSGRYTGELFL.

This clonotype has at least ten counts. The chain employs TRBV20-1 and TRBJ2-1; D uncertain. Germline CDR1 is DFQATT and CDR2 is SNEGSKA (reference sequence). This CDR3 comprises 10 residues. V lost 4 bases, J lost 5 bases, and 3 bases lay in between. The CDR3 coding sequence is TGCAGTGCTACGAACAATGAGCAGTTCTTC. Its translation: CSATNNEQFF.

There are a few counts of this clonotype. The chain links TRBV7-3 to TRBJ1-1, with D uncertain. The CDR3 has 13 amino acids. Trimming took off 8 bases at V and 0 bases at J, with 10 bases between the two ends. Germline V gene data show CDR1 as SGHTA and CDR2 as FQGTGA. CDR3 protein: CASGLEVNTEAFF. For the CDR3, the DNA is TGTGCCAGCGGTCTCGAGGTGAACACTGAAGCTTTCTTT.

CDR3 sequence (DNA): TGCAGCGTTGAAGGGGGACAGGGCCAAGAGACCCAGTACTTC. It is translated as CSVEGGQGQETQYF. This sequence joins TRBV29-1 and TRBJ2-5; 9 bases agree with TRBD1. CDR1 is SQVTM and CDR2 is ANQGSEA in the germline V gene. The CDR3 spans 14 residues. The trim removed 1 base at V and 1 base at J, leaving 1 base unmatched.

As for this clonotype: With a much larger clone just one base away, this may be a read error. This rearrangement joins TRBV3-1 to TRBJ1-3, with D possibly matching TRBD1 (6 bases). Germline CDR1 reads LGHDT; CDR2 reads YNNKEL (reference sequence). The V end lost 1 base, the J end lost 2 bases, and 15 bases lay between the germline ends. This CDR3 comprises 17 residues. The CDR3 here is CASSQADRPGTGNTIYF. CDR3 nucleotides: TGTGCCAGCAGCCAAGCGGACAGACCGGGCACTGGAAACACCATATATTTT.

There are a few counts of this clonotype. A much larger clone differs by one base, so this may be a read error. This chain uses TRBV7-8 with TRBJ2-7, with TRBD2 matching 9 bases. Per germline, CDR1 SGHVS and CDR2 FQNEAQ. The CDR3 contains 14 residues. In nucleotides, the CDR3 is TGTGCCAGCAGCTCTAGCGGGATTAGCTACGAGCAGTGCTTC. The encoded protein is CASSSSGISYEQCF.

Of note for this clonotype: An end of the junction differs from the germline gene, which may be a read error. CDR3 bases: TGTGCCAGCACCGATGGACTAAGCGAGGGCAACGAGCATTACTTC. Translation gives CASTDGLSEGNEHYF. The chain employs TRBV9 and TRBJ2-7, with D possibly being TRBD2 (6 bases). The germline V gene encodes CDR1 SGDLS and CDR2 YYNGEE. CDR3 length equals 15 residues.

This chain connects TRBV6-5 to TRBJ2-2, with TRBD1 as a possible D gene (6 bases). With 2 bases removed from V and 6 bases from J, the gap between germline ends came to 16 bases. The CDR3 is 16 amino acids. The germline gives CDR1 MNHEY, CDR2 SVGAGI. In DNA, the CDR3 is TGTGCCAGCAGTTACCACAGGGCGAAAAGGTCCGGGGAGCTGTTTTTT. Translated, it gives CASSYHRAKRSGELFF.

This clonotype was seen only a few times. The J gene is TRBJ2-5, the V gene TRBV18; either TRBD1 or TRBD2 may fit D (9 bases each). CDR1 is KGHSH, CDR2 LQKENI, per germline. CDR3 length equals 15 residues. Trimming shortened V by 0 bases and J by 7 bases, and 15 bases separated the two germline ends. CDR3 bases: TGTGCCAGCTCACCACCTCTAGCGGGACAGGGGACCCAGTACTTC. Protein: CASSPPLAGQGTQYF.